A single sample gave rise to the 20 T cell receptor beta chains below, sequenced in a study of control samples from healthy donors and cancer patients (dated by TCRdb to 2019 to 2021). Library preparation was by the immunoSEQ multiplex PCR assay. Entries here come from immuneACCESS through TCRdb and include only in-frame sequences with V and J called. Some clones fail to appear in such tables; in the studies checked, an unresolved V gene covers under half of the shortfall, and the cause of the remainder is unknown. In this sample the table shows about 50,000 clones, about 93% of which occur a single time. The top ten hold around 3.7% of the sample. The sequenced material came from blood. The receptors were sampled from a man aged 25-45 years in good health.

This chain links TRBV19 with TRBJ2-5; 9 bases map to TRBD1. The V segment lost 8 bases and the J segment 9 bases; nucleotides outside the gene matches: 10. The CDR3 contains 13 residues. Germline V CDR1 and CDR2: LNHDA, SQIVND (reference sequence). CDR3 bases: TGTGCCAGTTCGACAGGGGGGTTTGGGGCCCAGTACTTC. Protein sequence: CASSTGGFGAQYF.

CDR3 DNA sequence: TGTGCCAGTAGTGACACGGGCTACACCGGGGAGCTGTTTTTT. Translating gives CASSDTGYTGELFF. The chain combines TRBV19 with TRBJ2-2; D not resolved. The germline V and J ends were trimmed by 5 bases and 3 bases, with 10 bases remaining between them. This CDR3 spans 14 amino acids. The germline V gene encodes CDR1 LNHDA and CDR2 SQIVND (reference sequence).

The chain couples TRBV7-6 to TRBJ1-5, with a possible D match to TRBD1 (6 bases). The germline V gene has CDR1 SGHVS and CDR2 FNYEAQ. V gave up 5 bases and J gave up 7 bases, with 15 bases separating them. The CDR3 contains 14 residues. The CDR3 region has the DNA TGTGCCAGCAGCCCTACAGGGAAGAGGCAGCCCCAGCATTTT. Protein: CASSPTGKRQPQHF.

This rearrangement joins TRBV7-6 to TRBJ2-3; D not resolved. Trimming shortened V by 4 bases and J by 2 bases, and 10 bases separated the two germline ends. The CDR3 is made up of 14 amino acids. Germline CDR1 SGHVS, CDR2 FNYEAQ. CDR3 protein: CASSSPANTDTQYF. CDR3 DNA sequence: TGTGCCAGCAGCTCCCCGGCAAACACAGATACGCAGTATTTT.

The chain has TRBV28 and TRBJ1-1; weak D call: TRBD1 (5 bases). Germline V gives CDR1 MDHEN, CDR2 SYDVKM. CDR3 size: 13 residues. V lost 3 bases to trimming and J lost 3 bases, with 8 bases between them. CDR3 bases: TGTGCCAGCAGTTTGGGACGGCACACTGAAGCTTTCTTT. It is translated as CASSLGRHTEAFF.

DNA of the CDR3: TGTGCCAGCAGCTCTAGGACTAGCGGGGGGAATGAGCAGTTCTTC. This gives the protein CASSSRTSGGNEQFF. The rearrangement uses TRBV7-8 and TRBJ2-1; 14 nucleotides match TRBD2. CDR3 length equals 15 residues. The V gene end was trimmed by 4 bases and the J gene end by 7 bases; junction bases not matched to a gene: 3. CDR1 and CDR2 from the germline V gene are SGHVS and FQNEAQ.

The genes are TRBV18 and TRBJ2-3; 10 bases agree with TRBD1. The CDR3 loop spans 16 amino acids. V lost 4 bases and J lost 3; bases outside the gene matches: 7. The V gene's germline CDR1 is KGHSH and CDR2 LQKENI. As DNA, the CDR3 is TGTGCCAGCTCACTACGGACAGGGGGTGTGACAGATACGCAGTATTTT. This sequence encodes CASSLRTGGVTDTQYF.

CDR3 in amino acids: CSPGLPDTSGGYTF. In nucleotides, the CDR3 is TGCAGCCCTGGCCTCCCGGACACGTCGGGTGGCTACACCTTC. V gene TRBV29-1 combines with J gene TRBJ1-2, with a possible D match to TRBD1 (5 bases). V lost 8 bases and J 7 bases, leaving 23 bases between the germline ends. This CDR3 spans 14 amino acids. The V gene's germline CDR1 is SQVTM and CDR2 ANQGSEA.

The rearrangement links TRBV3-1 (or the pseudogene TRBV3-2) to TRBJ1-3, with D possibly being TRBD1 (5 bases). The CDR3 length is 14 residues. Per the germline V gene, CDR1 is LGHDT and CDR2 is YNNKEL (reference sequence). Trimming removed 0 bases at V and 8 bases at J, with 11 bases between. CDR3 amino acids: CASSQEGVPDTIYF. CDR3 bases: TGTGCCAGCAGCCAAGAAGGGGTCCCGGACACCATATATTTT.

The rearrangement uses TRBV10-1 and TRBJ1-1; 7 nucleotides line up with TRBD1. The CDR3 covers 14 residues. Germline assignment: CDR1 WNHNN and CDR2 SYGVQD (reference sequence). Losses at the gene ends were 7 bases for V and 1 base for J; bases not matched to a gene: 6. The CDR3 reads CASTKDRQNTEAFF. The CDR3 DNA is TGCGCCAGCACAAAGGACAGGCAGAACACTGAAGCTTTCTTT.

The rearrangement links TRBV20-1 to TRBJ2-7; 9 bases agree with TRBD2. The CDR3 covers 15 residues. The V gene's germline CDR1 is DFQATT and CDR2 SNEGSKA (reference sequence). V lost 3 bases and J lost 2; bases outside the gene matches: 8. CDR3 bases: TGCAGTGCTAGTGCGATTGGGACTAGCACCTACGAGCAGTACTTC. It specifies CSASAIGTSTYEQYF.

The gene calls are TRBV7-9 and TRBJ2-1, with TRBD2 matching 10 bases. The CDR3 length is 18 residues. J lost 0 bases, V lost 4 bases, and 9 bases had no gene match. Per the germline V gene, CDR1 is SEHNR and CDR2 is FQNEAQ (reference sequence). The CDR3 protein is CASSSSGRARSSYNEQFF. The CDR3 DNA follows: TGTGCCAGCAGCTCCAGCGGGAGGGCCCGAAGCTCCTACAATGAGCAGTTCTTC.

The chain recombines TRBV5-1 with TRBJ2-5; 10 bases are shared with TRBD1. Unmatched junction bases numbered 18, after V lost 4 bases and J lost 3 bases. The CDR3 runs 19 residues. The V gene's germline CDR1 is SGHRS and CDR2 YFSETQ. Written as DNA, the CDR3 is TGCGCCAGCAGCCTCTCCCGGGGGGACAGGGGATATTGGGAAGAGACCCAGTACTTC. This sequence encodes CASSLSRGDRGYWEETQYF.

This rearrangement joins TRBV7-9 to TRBJ2-2; 9 bases line up with TRBD1. Germline V gene sequence: CDR1 SEHNR, CDR2 FQNEAQ (reference sequence). V shed 5 bases, J shed 6 bases, and the junction held 10 bases outside the gene matches. This CDR3 is built from 16 residues. The CDR3 nucleotides read TGTGCCAGCAGCGCCGCCGGACAGGGGTTCGCCGGGGAGCTGTTTTTT. Its translation is CASSAAGQGFAGELFF. The whole variable domain, remainder taken from reference TRBV7-9 and TRBJ2-2, is DTGVSQNPRHKITKRGQNVTFRCDPISEHNRLYWYRQTLGQGPEFLTYFQNEAQLEKSRLLSDRFSAERPKGSFSTLEIQRTEQGDSAMYLCASSAAGQGFAGELFFGEGSRLTVL.

This clone was observed once. The chain is built from TRBV27 and TRBJ2-1; possible D gene TRBD2, 6 bases. The germline V gene encodes CDR1 MNHEY and CDR2 SMNVEV (reference sequence). CDR3 size: 14 residues. Trimming cost V 5 bases and J 0 bases, with 8 bases left between them. DNA for the CDR3: TGTGCCAGCAGTCCGGGAGTCTCCTACAATGAGCAGTTCTTC. Translated: CASSPGVSYNEQFF.

J is TRBJ1-4 and V is TRBV25-1, with D perhaps matching TRBD1 (5 bases). Germline-derived CDR1 and CDR2 are MGHDK and SYGVNS. V gave up 2 bases and J gave up 5 bases, with 12 bases separating them. CDR3 length: 15 amino acids. Here the CDR3 reads CASSEHGGGNEKLFF. DNA for the CDR3: TGTGCCAGCAGTGAACATGGGGGAGGGAATGAAAAACTGTTTTTT.

The chain employs TRBV19 and TRBJ1-3; D uncertain. The CDR3 consists of 13 residues. V was clipped by 5 bases and J by 3 bases, with 8 bases between them. Germline CDR1 reads LNHDA; CDR2 reads SQIVND (reference sequence). The CDR3 DNA reads as TGTGCCAGTAGTTGGCAGGTTGGAAACACCATATATTTT. Its translation: CASSWQVGNTIYF.

V gene TRBV27 combines with J gene TRBJ2-7; the D is unclear. The CDR3 totals 13 residues. CDR1 and CDR2 from the germline V gene are MNHEY and SMNVEV (reference sequence). V lost 3 bases and J 2 bases, leaving 8 bases between the germline ends. CDR3 bases: TGTGCCAGCAGTTTCGGTCCTACCTACGAGCAGTACTTC. Amino acid sequence: CASSFGPTYEQYF.

The V gene is TRBV11-2, the J gene TRBJ1-2, with a possible D match to TRBD1 (5 bases). From germline, CDR1 is SGHAT and CDR2 FQNNGV. V was pared by 0 bases and J by 7 bases, with 12 bases between. The length of the CDR3 is 14 residues. This chain's CDR3 is CASSLDSGGGGYTF. CDR3 coding DNA: TGTGCCAGCAGCTTAGACTCGGGGGGTGGTGGCTACACCTTC.

The V call is TRBV13, the J call TRBJ2-7; tentative D call: TRBD2 (5 bases). The V gene's germline CDR1 is PRHDT and CDR2 FYEKMQ (reference sequence). V lost 0 bases, J lost 4 bases, and 7 bases lay in between. This CDR3 contains 13 residues. For the CDR3, the DNA is TGTGCCAGCAGCTTAGGACCGGGATACGAGCAGTACTTC. Encoded protein: CASSLGPGYEQYF.